This T cell receptor (beta chain) appears in the sequencing data of a study of a mutant IDH1 vaccine in newly diagnosed glioma. Turning to the study itself: There were roughly 62% males and 37.5% females among treated patients, whose mean age was approximately 40 years.

About this clone: Its antigen is not identified.

TCRdb's table, derived via immunoSEQ multiplex PCR, lists solely in-frame clones and lacks some. Found here are around 130,000 clones, 80% of them singletons; the top ten hold 5% to 7%. Overall study results and limits: Patients showed vaccine-induced immune responses at a rate of 93.3%.

Regarding time point: week 11, during vaccination. Mutant IDH1 20-mer peptide, at 300 ug, made up each vaccine dose, with topical imiquimod. CDR1 is MDHEN, CDR2 SYDVKM, per germline. The length of the CDR3 is 15 residues. The germline V and J ends were trimmed by 2 bases and 2 bases, with 13 bases remaining between them. This clonotype was sampled from a man in his forties with glioma. The gene calls are TRBV28 and TRBJ2-7; D may be TRBD1 or TRBD2 (5 bases each). The sequencing here drew on PBMCs, taken from a glioma patient whose treatment included an IDH1 peptide vaccine. The CDR3 loop is CASSLGATTAYEQYF. The DNA of the CDR3 is TGTGCCAGCAGTTTAGGGGCGACTACGGCCTACGAGCAGTACTTC.